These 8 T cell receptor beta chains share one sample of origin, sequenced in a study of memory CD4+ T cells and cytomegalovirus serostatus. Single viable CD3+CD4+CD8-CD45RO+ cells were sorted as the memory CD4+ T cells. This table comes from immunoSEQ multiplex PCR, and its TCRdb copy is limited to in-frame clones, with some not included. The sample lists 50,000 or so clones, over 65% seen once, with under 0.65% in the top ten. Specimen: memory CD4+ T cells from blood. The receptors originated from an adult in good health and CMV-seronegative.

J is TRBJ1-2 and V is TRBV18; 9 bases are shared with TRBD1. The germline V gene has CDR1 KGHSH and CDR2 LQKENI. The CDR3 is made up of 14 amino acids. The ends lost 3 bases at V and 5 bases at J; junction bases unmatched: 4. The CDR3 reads CASSPGQGGYGYTF. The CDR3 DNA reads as TGTGCCAGCTCACCGGGACAGGGAGGATATGGCTACACCTTC.

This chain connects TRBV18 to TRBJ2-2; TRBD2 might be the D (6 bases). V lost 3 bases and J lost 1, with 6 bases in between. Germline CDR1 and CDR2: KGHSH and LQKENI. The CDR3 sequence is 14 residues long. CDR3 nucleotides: TGTGCCAGCTCACCGGGACTGAACACCGGGGAGCTGTTTTTT. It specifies CASSPGLNTGELFF.

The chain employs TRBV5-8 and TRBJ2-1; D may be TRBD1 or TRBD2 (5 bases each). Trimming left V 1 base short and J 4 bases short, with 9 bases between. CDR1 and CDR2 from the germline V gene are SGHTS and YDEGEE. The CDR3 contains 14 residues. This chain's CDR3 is CASSLLGGYNEQFF. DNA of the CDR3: TGTGCCAGCAGCTTGCTTGGGGGTTACAATGAGCAGTTCTTC.

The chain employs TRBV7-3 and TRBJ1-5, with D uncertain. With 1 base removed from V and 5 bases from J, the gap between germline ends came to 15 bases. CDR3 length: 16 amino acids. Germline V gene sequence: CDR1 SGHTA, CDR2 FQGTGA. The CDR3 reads CASSLNAPECDQPQHF. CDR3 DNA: TGTGCCAGCAGCTTAAATGCGCCAGAGTGTGATCAGCCCCAGCATTTT. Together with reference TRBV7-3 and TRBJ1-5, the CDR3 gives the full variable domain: GAGVSQTPSNKVTEKGKYVELRCDPISGHTALYWYRQSLGQGPEFLIYFQGTGAADDSGLPNDRFFAVRPEGSVSTLKIQRTERGDSAVYLCASSLNAPECDQPQHFGDGTRLSIL.

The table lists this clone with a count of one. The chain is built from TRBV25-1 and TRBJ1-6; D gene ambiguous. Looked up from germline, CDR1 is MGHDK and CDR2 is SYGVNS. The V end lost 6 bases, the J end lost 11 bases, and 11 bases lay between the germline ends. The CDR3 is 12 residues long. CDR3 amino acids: CASRDGRAPLHF. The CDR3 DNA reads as TGTGCCAGCAGGGACGGCCGGGCACCCCTCCACTTT.

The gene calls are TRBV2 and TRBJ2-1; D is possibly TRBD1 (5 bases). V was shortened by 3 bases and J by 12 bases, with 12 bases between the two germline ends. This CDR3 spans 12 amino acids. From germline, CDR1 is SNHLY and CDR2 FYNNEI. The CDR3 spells CASSDNRFVQFF. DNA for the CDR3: TGTGCCAGCAGTGACAACAGGTTTGTGCAGTTCTTC.

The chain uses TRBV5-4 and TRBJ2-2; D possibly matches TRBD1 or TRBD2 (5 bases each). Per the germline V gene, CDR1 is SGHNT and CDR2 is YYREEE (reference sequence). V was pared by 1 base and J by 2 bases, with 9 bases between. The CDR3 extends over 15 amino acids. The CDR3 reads CASSLTGPNTGELFF. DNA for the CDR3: TGTGCCAGCAGCTTGACGGGACCTAACACCGGGGAGCTGTTTTTT.

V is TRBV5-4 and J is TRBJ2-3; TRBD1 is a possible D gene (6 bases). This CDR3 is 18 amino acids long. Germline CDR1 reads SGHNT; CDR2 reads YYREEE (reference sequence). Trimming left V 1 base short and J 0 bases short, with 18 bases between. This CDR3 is CASSLRVTRGPSTDTQYF. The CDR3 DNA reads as TGTGCCAGCAGCTTGAGAGTAACCAGGGGACCTAGCACAGATACGCAGTATTTT.